This T cell receptor (beta chain) emerged from a study of CD8+ T cells in alopecia areata. Treatment denoted: oral pan-JAK inhibitor, 5-10 mg twice daily. The CDR3 totals 16 residues. The germline V gene has CDR1 ENHRY and CDR2 SYGVKD. The ends were cut back, 2 bases at V and 5 bases at J, with 16 bases in the middle. This clone appeared a few times. RNA extraction was followed by reverse transcription into cDNA, which acted as the sequencing template. Method: immunoSEQ multiplex PCR; TCRdb's copy keeps in-frame clones and lacks some. Of roughly 190,000 clones detected, 60% appear once; the ten largest clones hold approximately 0.93%.

This TCR came from a human donor with alopecia areata. V is TRBV10-3 and J is TRBJ2-1; a weak D match, TRBD1 (6 bases). Sequencing used CD4+ T cells sorted from blood, obtained at week 24, from a patient treated with tofacitinib. CDR3: CAISEGGPGTNNEQFF. The CDR3 region has the DNA TGTGCCATCAGTGAGGGGGGCCCAGGAACGAACAATGAGCAGTTCTTC.